This TCR beta chain stems from a study of blood T cells in healthy people across ages. Alongside a J-beta primer mix, a sample-barcoded 5' primer served in a second PCR lasting 7 to 11 cycles. One entry per CDR3 protein, called by TCRdb with MiXCR from the 5' RACE reads. The sample lists roughly 900,000 distinct CDR3 sequences, approximately 49% occurring once. The CDR3 length is 18 residues. J lost 7 bases, V lost 4 bases, and 15 bases had no gene match. CDR1 and CDR2 from the germline V gene are MNHEY and SMNVEV (reference sequence). Findings and caveats of the study: In older individuals, TCR beta diversity per million T cells was lower, falling roughly linearly with age. Diversity was higher, and naive CD4+ cells more numerous, in long-lived donors than in aged donors. Researchers said unsorted PBMCs prevented a conclusive naive versus antigen-experienced comparison.

Comment on this clonotype: Its antigen is unknown.

The authors drew about 10 milliliters of peripheral blood from each donor. The clonotype was recovered from a man aged 30 to 39 in good health. The V and J genes are TRBV27 and TRBJ2-2, with TRBD1 matching over 10 bases. Source material: blood. This chain's CDR3 is CASSSRASRQGAIGELFF. In nucleotides, the CDR3 is TGTGCCAGCAGTTCCCGTGCCTCTCGACAGGGGGCGATCGGGGAGCTGTTTTTT.